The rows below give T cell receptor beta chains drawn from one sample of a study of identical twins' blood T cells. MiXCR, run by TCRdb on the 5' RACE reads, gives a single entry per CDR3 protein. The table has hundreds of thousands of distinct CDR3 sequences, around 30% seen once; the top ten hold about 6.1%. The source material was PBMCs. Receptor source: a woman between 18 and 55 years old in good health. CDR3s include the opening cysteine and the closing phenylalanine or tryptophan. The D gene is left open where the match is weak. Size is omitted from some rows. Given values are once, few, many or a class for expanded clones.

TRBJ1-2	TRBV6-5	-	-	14	CASTPGSPNYGYTF	TGTGCCAGCACTCCGGGCAGCCCGAACTATGGCTACACCTTC
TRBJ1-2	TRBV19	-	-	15	CASLPWRGDVDGYTF	TGTGCCAGTCTCCCCTGGAGGGGGGATGTGGATGGCTACACCTTC
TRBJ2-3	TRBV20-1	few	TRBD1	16	CSARGVGQGGADTQYF	TGCAGTGCTAGAGGTGTGGGACAGGGAGGAGCAGATACGCAGTATTTT
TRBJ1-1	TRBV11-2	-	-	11	CASSKHTEAFF	TGTGCCAGCAGCAAGCACACTGAAGCTTTCTTT
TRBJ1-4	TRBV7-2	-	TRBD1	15	CASSPKRTGGEKLFF	TGTGCCAGCAGCCCCAAAAGGACAGGGGGGGAAAAACTGTTTTTT
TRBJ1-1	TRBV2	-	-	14	CASSGREGNTEAFF	TGTGCCAGCAGTGGGAGAGAGGGTAACACTGAAGCTTTCTTT
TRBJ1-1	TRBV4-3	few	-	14	CASSPQLGGLGAFF	TGCGCCAGCAGCCCCCAGCTCGGGGGGCTCGGAGCTTTCTTT
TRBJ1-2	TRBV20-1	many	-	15	CSARAPTTQTYGYTF	TGCAGTGCTAGAGCCCCAACGACACAAACCTATGGCTACACCTTC
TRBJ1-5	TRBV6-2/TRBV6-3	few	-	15	CASSGADGLIQPQHF	TGTGCCAGCAGTGGGGCGGACGGGTTAATTCAACCCCAGCATTTT
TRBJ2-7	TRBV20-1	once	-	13	CSASPGSRGEQYF	TGCAGTGCTAGCCCGGGCTCACGAGGGGAGCAGTACTTC
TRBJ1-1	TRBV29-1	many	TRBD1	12	CSAYGTGSEAFF	TGCAGCGCATATGGGACAGGGTCGGAAGCTTTCTTT
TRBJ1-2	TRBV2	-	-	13	CASSASGGPGYTF	TGTGCCAGCAGCGCGTCCGGGGGCCCCGGGTACACCTTC
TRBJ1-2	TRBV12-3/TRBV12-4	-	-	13	CASSLGLMYGYTF	TGTGCCAGCAGTTTAGGACTTATGTATGGCTACACCTTC
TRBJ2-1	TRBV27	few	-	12	CASSLAVGEQFF	TGTGCCAGCAGTTTAGCGGTAGGTGAGCAGTTCTTC
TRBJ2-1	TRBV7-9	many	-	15	CASSYNSGPYNEQFF	TGTGCCAGCAGCTACAATAGCGGTCCCTACAATGAGCAGTTCTTC
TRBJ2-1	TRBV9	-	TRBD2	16	CASSVAGGNPYNEQFF	TGTGCCAGCAGCGTAGCGGGGGGGAATCCATACAATGAGCAGTTCTTC
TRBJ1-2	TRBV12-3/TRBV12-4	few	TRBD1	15	CASSPTGTGERRYTF	TGTGCCAGCAGTCCGACCGGGACAGGGGAACGCCGCTACACCTTC
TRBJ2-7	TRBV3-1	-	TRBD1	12	CAGSQIADRLYF	TGTGCCGGCAGCCAAATCGCGGACAGGCTGTACTTC
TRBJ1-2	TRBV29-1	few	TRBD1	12	CSSGKGADGYTF	TGCAGCTCCGGGAAGGGGGCGGATGGCTACACCTTC
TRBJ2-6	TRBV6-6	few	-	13	CASTGSGANVLTF	TGTGCCAGCACCGGCTCTGGGGCCAACGTCCTGACTTTC
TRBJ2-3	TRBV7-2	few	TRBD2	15	CASSSGLAGLDTQYF	TGTGCCAGCAGCTCCGGACTAGCGGGACTAGATACGCAGTATTTT
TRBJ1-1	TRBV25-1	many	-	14	CASSESPGYTEAFF	TGTGCCAGCAGTGAATCCCCAGGATACACTGAAGCTTTCTTT